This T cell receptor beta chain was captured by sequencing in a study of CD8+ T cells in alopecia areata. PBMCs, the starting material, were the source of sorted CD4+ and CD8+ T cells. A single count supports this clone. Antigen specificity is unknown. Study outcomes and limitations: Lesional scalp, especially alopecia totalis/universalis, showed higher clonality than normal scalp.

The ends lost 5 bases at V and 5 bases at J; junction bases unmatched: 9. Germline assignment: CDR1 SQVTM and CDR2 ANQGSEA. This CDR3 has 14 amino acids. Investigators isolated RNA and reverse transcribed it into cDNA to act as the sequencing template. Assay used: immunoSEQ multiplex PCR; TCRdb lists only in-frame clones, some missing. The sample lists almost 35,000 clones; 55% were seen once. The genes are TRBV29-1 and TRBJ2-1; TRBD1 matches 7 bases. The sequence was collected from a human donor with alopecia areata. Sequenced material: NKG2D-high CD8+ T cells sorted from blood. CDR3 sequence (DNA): TGCAGCGTTCACAAAGGACAGGCGAACAATGAGCAGTTCTTC. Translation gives CSVHKGQANNEQFF.